One and the same sample provided the 6 T cell receptor beta chains below, sequenced in a study of brain T cells in children with intractable seizures. Sequencing used immunoSEQ multiplex PCR; TCRdb keeps in-frame clones, though not all of them. The data hold tens of thousands of clones, with about 93% observed a single time. Sequenced material: peripheral blood, taken at surgery. The receptors were gathered from a girl aged 2-10 years with Rasmussen encephalitis and intractable seizures.

The gene calls are TRBV12-3 or TRBV12-4 and TRBJ2-4; D ambiguous. CDR3 length: 11 amino acids. V was clipped by 4 bases and J by 7 bases, with 5 bases between them. CDR3 DNA sequence: TGTGCCAGCAGTTATACTAACATTCAGTACTTC. Amino acids: CASSYTNIQYF.

This chain uses TRBV28 with TRBJ1-2, with unresolved D. V was trimmed by 6 bases and J by 0 bases, leaving 17 bases between them. Per the germline V gene, CDR1 is MDHEN and CDR2 is SYDVKM. The CDR3 consists of 16 residues. CDR3 bases: TGTGCCAGCAGCTACGGACGGCTCCTTCCTAACTATGGCTACACCTTC. Translation: CASSYGRLLPNYGYTF.

This clone has a count of ten or more. The chain uses TRBV4-1 and TRBJ2-2; D is unresolved. This CDR3 spans 15 amino acids. Germline V lookup: CDR1 MGHRA, CDR2 YSYEKL. The ends were cut back, 1 base at V and 0 bases at J, with 6 bases in the middle. The CDR3 region is CASSQGVTNTGELFF. CDR3 sequence (DNA): TGCGCCAGCAGCCAAGGCGTAACGAACACCGGGGAGCTGTTTTTT.

The rearrangement links TRBV28 to TRBJ2-1; 9 bases fit TRBD2. CDR3 length equals 16 residues. The J segment lost 0 bases and the V segment lost 3 bases, leaving 3 bases of the junction unmatched. Germline loops: CDR1 MDHEN, CDR2 SYDVKM. The CDR3 DNA sequence: TGTGCCAGCAGTTTGTTTAGCGGGGGCTCCTACAATGAGCAGTTCTTC. Its protein product is CASSLFSGGSYNEQFF.

Regarding this clone: Other DNA sequences of this sample code for an identical CDR3. The chain links TRBV6-5 to TRBJ2-3; D remains ambiguous. The germline CDR1 and CDR2 sequences are MNHEY and SVGAGI. The CDR3 has 13 residues. V was shortened by 4 bases and J by 1 base, with 6 bases between the two germline ends. The CDR3 protein is CASSLAGTDTQYF. In nucleotides, the CDR3 is TGTGCCAGCAGTTTGGCAGGCACAGATACGCAGTATTTT.

This clone was seen only a few times. The rearrangement links TRBV11-2 to TRBJ1-5; no firm D call. Germline V CDR1 and CDR2: SGHAT, FQNNGV. This CDR3 contains 13 residues. Trimming shortened V by 1 base and J by 5 bases, and 6 bases separated the two germline ends. The CDR3 nucleotides are TGTGCCAGCAGCTTAGGGTTATATCAGCCCCAGCATTTT. Its translation is CASSLGLYQPQHF.